A single sample gave rise to the 14 T cell receptor beta chains below, sequenced in a study of OX40 agonist ivuxolimab in advanced cancers. Assay used: immunoSEQ multiplex PCR; TCRdb lists only in-frame clones, some missing. The sample has 95,000 to 110,000 clones; more than 85% are singletons. The sample consisted of CD4+ or CD8+ T cells sorted from blood, taken in a trial of the OX40 agonist ivuxolimab. The receptors were sampled from an adult with an advanced solid tumor such as melanoma, head and neck, liver or kidney cancer.

V and J are TRBV9 and TRBJ2-2; 8 positions match TRBD1. Germline-derived CDR1 and CDR2 are SGDLS and YYNGEE. The V gene end was trimmed by 4 bases and the J gene end by 3 bases; junction bases not matched to a gene: 2. This CDR3 is 14 amino acids long. In DNA form, the CDR3 reads TGTGCCAGCAGCCTACAGGGGGACACCGGGGAGCTGTTTTTT. It yields the protein CASSLQGDTGELFF.

This sequence joins TRBV7-9 and TRBJ2-3; D is ambiguous. Germline V CDR1 and CDR2: SEHNR, FQNEAQ (reference sequence). The V gene lost 0 bases and the J gene lost 3 bases, with 10 bases spanning the gap. The CDR3 totals 15 residues. The CDR3 sequence: CASSLAPGGTDTQYF. Written as DNA, the CDR3 is TGTGCCAGCAGCTTAGCCCCGGGCGGAACAGATACGCAGTATTTT. The variable domain in full, with the rest retrieved from reference TRBV7-9 and TRBJ2-3, is DTGVSQNPRHKITKRGQNVTFRCDPISEHNRLYWYRQTLGQGPEFLTYFQNEAQLEKSRLLSDRFSAERPKGSFSTLEIQRTEQGDSAMYLCASSLAPGGTDTQYFGPGTRLTVL.

This chain's CDR3 is CAWSVRGKGGQETQYF. As DNA, the CDR3 is TGTGCCTGGAGTGTACGAGGGAAGGGAGGCCAAGAGACCCAGTACTTC. The V and J genes are TRBV30 and TRBJ2-5; D may be TRBD2 (6 bases). V lost 0 bases to trimming and J lost 1 base, with 15 bases between them. Germline-derived CDR1 and CDR2 are GTSNPN and SVGIG (reference sequence). This CDR3 has 16 residues.

CDR3 protein: CASSLGLSGRTSAGELFF. The CDR3 bases are TGTGCCAGCAGCTTGGGTCTTAGCGGGAGGACCTCGGCCGGGGAGCTGTTTTTT. J is TRBJ2-2 and V is TRBV5-4; 10 bases match TRBD2. J lost 6 bases, V lost 0 bases, and 11 bases had no gene match. The germline gives CDR1 SGHNT, CDR2 YYREEE (reference sequence). This CDR3 is built from 18 residues.

This sequence joins TRBV13 and TRBJ2-5, with TRBD2 matching 9 bases. Trimming cost V 5 bases and J 5 bases; bases outside gene matches: 9. CDR1 is PRHDT and CDR2 is FYEKMQ in the germline V gene (reference sequence). The CDR3 contains 15 residues. This chain's CDR3 is CASSQISGSGETQYF. The CDR3 DNA is TGTGCCAGCAGCCAAATTAGCGGGAGCGGCGAGACCCAGTACTTC.

This chain joins TRBV30 and TRBJ1-6; TRBD1 is a possible D gene (5 bases). Trimming pared 8 bases from V and 7 bases from J, leaving 15 bases between. In germline, CDR1 is GTSNPN, CDR2 SVGIG (reference sequence). The CDR3 covers 13 residues. Written as DNA, the CDR3 is TGTGCCGGCCTCGCAGGGTGGAATTCACCCCTCCACTTT. The encoded protein is CAGLAGWNSPLHF.

This CDR3 is CARSLRDGSYEQYF. CDR3 bases: TGTGCCAGAAGCTTGAGAGACGGATCCTACGAGCAGTACTTC. This chain uses TRBV5-3 with TRBJ2-7; D unresolved. TRBV5-3 is an open reading frame whose function is uncertain. The CDR3 sequence is 14 residues long. V was clipped by 1 base and J by 1 base, with 9 bases between them.

The V call is TRBV2, the J call TRBJ2-3, with unresolved D. This CDR3 is built from 14 residues. The ends were cut back, 7 bases at V and 0 bases at J, with 11 bases in the middle. Germline loops: CDR1 SNHLY, CDR2 FYNNEI. CDR3 sequence: CASMWTVSTDTQYF. CDR3 sequence (DNA): TGTGCCAGCATGTGGACGGTTAGCACAGATACGCAGTATTTT.

The chain couples TRBV9 to TRBJ2-7; 7 bases agree with TRBD2. Germline assignment: CDR1 SGDLS and CDR2 YYNGEE. J lost 4 bases, V lost 0 bases, and 4 bases had no gene match. This CDR3 region has 14 residues. CDR3 sequence: CASSVGGGRYEQYF. The CDR3, as DNA: TGTGCCAGCAGCGTAGGCGGGGGTAGGTACGAGCAGTACTTC.

The V gene is TRBV29-1, the J gene TRBJ1-1; the D gene is possibly TRBD1 (5 bases). This CDR3 region has 14 residues. V shed 8 bases and J shed 5 bases, with 21 bases lying between them. CDR1 is SQVTM, CDR2 ANQGSEA, per germline. Here the CDR3 DNA reads TGCAGCTCCCGGGACTCTCTCGACGGGACTGAAGCTTTCTTT. Translated: CSSRDSLDGTEAFF.

The chain joins TRBV9 to TRBJ2-7; the D is unclear. This CDR3 is 15 amino acids long. The germline V and J ends were trimmed by 0 bases and 7 bases, with 17 bases remaining between them. CDR1 and CDR2 from the germline V gene are SGDLS and YYNGEE. Here the CDR3 DNA reads TGTGCCAGCAGCGTAGGCTCTGGCACGGGTAGGGAGCAGTACTTC. Translating it yields CASSVGSGTGREQYF.

The rearrangement links TRBV10-3 to TRBJ1-2; TRBD1 might be the D (5 bases). Germline V gene sequence: CDR1 ENHRY, CDR2 SYGVKD. This CDR3 has 13 residues. The ends were cut back, 2 bases at V and 4 bases at J, with 8 bases in the middle. CDR3 sequence (DNA): TGTGCCATCAGTGAGCCCGGGGGCTATGGCTACACCTTC. Encoded protein: CAISEPGGYGYTF.

The gene calls are TRBV5-1 and TRBJ1-3; D gene ambiguous. The CDR3 covers 16 residues. Trimming took 4 bases from V and 0 from J, leaving 14 bases between them. Germline V gene data show CDR1 as SGHRS and CDR2 as YFSETQ. CDR3 sequence: CASSADGSYSGNTIYF. In DNA, the CDR3 is TGCGCCAGCAGCGCGGACGGTTCGTACTCTGGAAACACCATATATTTT.

V usage is TRBV6-5 and J usage is TRBJ2-1; 9 nucleotides agree with TRBD2. V lost 2 bases and J lost 14; bases outside the gene matches: 4. CDR1 MNHEY and CDR2 SVGAGI come from the germline V gene. This CDR3 contains 12 residues. CDR3 region: CASSYAGGPEFF. The CDR3 DNA sequence: TGTGCCAGCAGTTACGCGGGAGGGCCTGAGTTCTTC.